Following are 26 T cell receptor beta chains from one sample sequenced in a study of response to subunit inactivated influenza vaccine. TCRdb fed the RT-PCR reads into MiXCR, producing one record per CDR3 protein. In the table there are around 490,000 distinct CDR3 sequences, 7.6% of which are singletons. This sample comprised PBMCs from blood, obtained around 25 months after vaccination. Receptors originate from a man aged 50 to 69 who received an inactivated influenza vaccine.

This clonotype showed up just a few times. This chain uses TRBV2 with TRBJ2-7, with 10 bases lining up with TRBD1. CDR1 is SNHLY and CDR2 is FYNNEI in the germline V gene. With 5 bases clipped from V and 5 bases from J, the junction kept 9 bases outside the gene matches. The CDR3 contains 15 residues. This CDR3 reads CASSPPGQGFNEQYF. CDR3 in DNA: TGTGCCAGCAGTCCACCGGGACAGGGGTTCAACGAGCAGTACTTC.

This clonotype was counted many times. This chain uses TRBV28 with TRBJ2-1, with 9 bases identical to TRBD2. Losses at the gene ends were 4 bases for V and 0 bases for J; bases not matched to a gene: 4. The CDR3 sequence is 16 residues long. Germline CDR1 reads MDHEN; CDR2 reads SYDVKM. CDR3 bases: TGTGCCAGCAGTTATAGCGGGAGTCCCTCCTACAATGAGCAGTTCTTC. Its translation: CASSYSGSPSYNEQFF.

This clonotype appeared many times. The gene calls are TRBV28 and TRBJ2-2; D uncertain. V dropped 8 bases and J dropped 0 bases, with 7 bases sitting between them. The CDR3 has 13 amino acids. CDR1 and CDR2 from the germline V gene are MDHEN and SYDVKM. CDR3 in DNA: TGTGCCAGCCGCCAAACGAACACCGGGGAGCTGTTTTTT. As protein: CASRQTNTGELFF.

This clonotype was picked up a small number of times. The rearrangement links TRBV5-1 to TRBJ2-3, with TRBD1 identical over 9 bases. V gave up 0 bases and J gave up 3 bases; unmatched junction bases: 2. The CDR3 extends over 15 amino acids. In germline, CDR1 is SGHRS, CDR2 YFSETQ. CDR3 residues: CASSLVGQGTDTQYF. The CDR3 bases are TGCGCCAGCAGCTTGGTTGGACAGGGGACAGATACGCAGTATTTT.

The CDR3 region is CASTSGFYNEQFF. Written as DNA, the CDR3 is TGTGCCAGCACCTCGGGATTCTACAATGAGCAGTTCTTC. This chain joins TRBV5-5 and TRBJ2-1; D is perhaps TRBD2 (5 bases). Germline V gene data show CDR1 as SGHKS and CDR2 as YYEKEE (reference sequence). The CDR3 loop spans 13 amino acids. Trimming pared 6 bases from V and 3 bases from J, leaving 10 bases between.

V usage is TRBV7-2 and J usage is TRBJ1-1, with a weak D call TRBD1 (6 bases). V was pared by 5 bases and J by 10 bases, with 17 bases between. The CDR3 runs to 13 residues. The germline gives CDR1 SGHTA, CDR2 FQGNSA. This chain's CDR3 is CASSPGGRGRAFF. The CDR3 coding sequence is TGTGCCAGCAGCCCGGGGGGCAGGGGCCGAGCTTTCTTT.

This clonotype was picked up many times. This rearrangement joins TRBV25-1 to TRBJ1-1; D not certain. Germline lookup yields CDR1 MGHDK and CDR2 SYGVNS. The CDR3 contains 13 residues. Between the trimmed V and J ends, which lost 4 bases and 2 bases, there was a span of 8 bases. In DNA, the CDR3 is TGTGCCAGCAGTGTTTTGACCAACACTGAAGCTTTCTTT. Its translation is CASSVLTNTEAFF.

This clonotype occurred many times. The V and J genes are TRBV29-1 and TRBJ2-1; no clear D. The CDR3 consists of 11 residues. The germline gives CDR1 SQVTM, CDR2 ANQGSEA. Deletions cut 3 bases from V and 8 bases from J, with 8 bases between. The CDR3 DNA is TGCAGCGTTGACAATCTTTATGAGCAGTTCTTC. Translated: CSVDNLYEQFF.

In this sample, this clonotype turned up many times. V usage is TRBV20-1 and J usage is TRBJ2-1, with 7 bases matching TRBD2. V lost 5 bases and J lost 0; bases outside the gene matches: 4. The CDR3 sequence is 14 residues long. Germline V gene sequence: CDR1 DFQATT, CDR2 SNEGSKA (reference sequence). The CDR3: CSAPTSHSYNEQFF. The CDR3 coding sequence is TGCAGTGCTCCGACTAGCCACTCCTACAATGAGCAGTTCTTC.

This clonotype showed up many times. The chain has TRBV28 and TRBJ2-7, with TRBD1 matching 11 bases. The V segment lost 2 bases and the J segment 5 bases; nucleotides outside the gene matches: 5. This CDR3 has 15 residues. Germline CDR1 reads MDHEN; CDR2 reads SYDVKM. The CDR3 sequence: CASSLLGTGGNEQYF. CDR3 bases: TGTGCCAGCAGTTTACTGGGGACAGGGGGAAACGAGCAGTACTTC.

This rearrangement joins TRBV7-2 to TRBJ2-7; D possibly corresponds to TRBD2 (6 bases). Germline CDR1 SGHTA, CDR2 FQGNSA. This CDR3 spans 15 amino acids. Trimming cost V 5 bases and J 6 bases, with 20 bases left between them. CDR3 sequence: CASSPRDLHVREQYF. DNA for the CDR3: TGTGCCAGCAGCCCTCGGGACTTACACGTCCGCGAGCAGTACTTC.

The sample holds a few counts of this clonotype. The chain combines TRBV12-3 or TRBV12-4 with TRBJ2-1, with D unclear. The V end was cut by 0 bases, the J end by 3 bases, with 15 bases between. This CDR3 has 17 residues. The CDR3 nucleotides are TGTGCCAGCAGTTTAGCGTATCGAACTGCTTACTACAATGAGCAGTTCTTC. Translating gives CASSLAYRTAYYNEQFF.

The table lists this clonotype with many counts. The chain has TRBV12-3 or TRBV12-4 and TRBJ2-1; a possible D gene is TRBD2 (5 bases). V was clipped by 8 bases and J by 4 bases, with 18 bases between them. The CDR3 covers 15 residues. CDR3 nucleotides: TGTGCCAGCGAATTCAGAGGGCATCTTTACAATGAGCAGTTCTTC. Translated, it gives CASEFRGHLYNEQFF.

The chain recombines TRBV12-3 or TRBV12-4 with TRBJ2-5; 7 bases align to TRBD1. Trimming at V came to 3 bases and at J to 3 bases, leaving 7 bases not matched to a gene. The CDR3 loop spans 15 amino acids. The chain's CDR3 is CASSFNRGLEETQYF. CDR3 in DNA: TGTGCCAGCAGTTTCAACAGGGGATTGGAAGAGACCCAGTACTTC.

This clonotype was picked up a small number of times. J is TRBJ2-7 and V is TRBV11-2; 12 nucleotides match TRBD2. The CDR3 is made up of 17 amino acids. Germline V gives CDR1 SGHAT, CDR2 FQNNGV. V shed 1 base, J shed 0 bases, and the junction held 4 bases outside the gene matches. CDR3 loop: CASSLGPGLAGSYEQYF. In nucleotides, the CDR3 is TGTGCCAGCAGCTTAGGCCCGGGACTAGCGGGCTCCTACGAGCAGTACTTC.

This chain links TRBV3-1 with TRBJ1-2, with a weak D call TRBD1 (5 bases). This CDR3 is built from 17 residues. Trimming cost V 0 bases and J 6 bases, with 20 bases left between them. From germline, CDR1 is LGHDT and CDR2 YNNKEL (reference sequence). The DNA of the CDR3 is TGTGCCAGCAGCCAAGAAAGAAGGACAATCCTGAGAGATGGCTACACCTTC. It encodes CASSQERRTILRDGYTF. Supplemented by reference TRBV3-1 and TRBJ1-2, the full variable domain reads DTAVSQTPKYLVTQMGNDKSIKCEQNLGHDTMYWYKQDSKKFLKIMFSYNNKELIINETVPNRFSPKSPDKAHLNLHINSLELGDSAVYFCASSQERRTILRDGYTFGSGTRLTVV.

Ten or more counts support this clonotype. V is TRBV5-1 and J is TRBJ1-4, with D perhaps TRBD1 (5 bases). CDR3 size: 15 residues. Germline V gene lookup returns CDR1 SGHRS and CDR2 YFSETQ. V dropped 3 bases and J dropped 4 bases, with 13 bases sitting between them. The CDR3 bases are TGCGCCAGCAGCTACGGGGGGGTCCTTAATGAAAAACTGTTTTTT. This encodes CASSYGGVLNEKLFF.

This clonotype came up many times. The chain combines TRBV28 with TRBJ2-3; TRBD2 matches at 8 bases. The CDR3 is 16 amino acids. J gave up 2 bases and V 1 base, and 5 bases lay outside the gene matches. Germline CDR1 is MDHEN and CDR2 is SYDVKM. The CDR3 region is CASSLLTSGFTDTQYF. The CDR3, as DNA: TGTGCCAGCAGTTTATTAACTAGCGGCTTCACAGATACGCAGTATTTT.

The chain uses TRBV4-3 and TRBJ1-1; TRBD1 matches 9 bases. Germline V gives CDR1 LGHNA, CDR2 YSLEER. Trimming at V came to 2 bases and at J to 5 bases, leaving 3 bases not matched to a gene. The CDR3 runs to 14 residues. In nucleotides, the CDR3 is TGCGCCAGCAGCCAAACAGGGGGCGCGACTGAAGCTTTCTTT. This codes for CASSQTGGATEAFF.

This clonotype is termed medium-sized. The chain is built from TRBV20-1 and TRBJ2-3; 7 bases agree with TRBD2. J was trimmed by 1 base and V by 5 bases; bases with no gene match: 6. CDR3 size: 14 residues. From germline, CDR1 is DFQATT and CDR2 SNEGSKA (reference sequence). DNA of the CDR3: TGCAGTGCTGGGAACGCGGGGGGCACAGATACGCAGTATTTT. Residues: CSAGNAGGTDTQYF.

This clonotype occurred a few times. The chain couples TRBV5-5 to TRBJ2-7, with 9 bases matching TRBD1. Losses at the gene ends were 0 bases for V and 4 bases for J; bases not matched to a gene: 5. This CDR3 is 15 amino acids long. Germline values: CDR1 SGHKS, CDR2 YYEKEE (reference sequence). CDR3 bases: TGTGCCAGCAGCTTGGAGGGGACAGGGAGATACGAGCAGTACTTC. Translated: CASSLEGTGRYEQYF. Together with reference TRBV5-5 and TRBJ2-7, the CDR3 gives the full variable domain: DAGVTQSPTHLIKTRGQQVTLRCSPISGHKSVSWYQQVLGQGPQFIFQYYEKEERGRGNFPDRFSARQFPNYSSELNVNALLLGDSALYLCASSLEGTGRYEQYFGPGTRLTVT.

The genes are TRBV7-9 and TRBJ2-3, with D unclear. The V gene's germline CDR1 is SEHNR and CDR2 FQNEAQ (reference sequence). V lost 2 bases and J lost 0, with 12 bases in between. The CDR3 consists of 16 residues. The DNA of the CDR3 is TGTGCCAGCAGCTTAAAAGGGTTCGCTAGCACAGATACGCAGTATTTT. Protein sequence: CASSLKGFASTDTQYF. The whole variable domain, remainder taken from reference TRBV7-9 and TRBJ2-3, is DTGVSQNPRHKITKRGQNVTFRCDPISEHNRLYWYRQTLGQGPEFLTYFQNEAQLEKSRLLSDRFSAERPKGSFSTLEIQRTEQGDSAMYLCASSLKGFASTDTQYFGPGTRLTVL.

This clonotype was observed a few times. The V gene is TRBV28, the J gene TRBJ1-6; 7 positions match TRBD1. Looked up from germline, CDR1 is MDHEN and CDR2 is SYDVKM. The CDR3 extends over 15 amino acids. With 7 bases clipped from V and 8 bases from J, the junction kept 11 bases outside the gene matches. CDR3 in DNA: TGTGCCAGCACAGGGGGGACTGTTAAGGATTCACCCCTCCACTTT. The encoded protein is CASTGGTVKDSPLHF.

This clonotype was recorded many times. This chain links TRBV20-1 with TRBJ2-1, with TRBD2 as a possible D gene (6 bases). Germline V CDR1 and CDR2: DFQATT, SNEGSKA (reference sequence). Trimming took 0 bases from V and 0 from J, leaving 9 bases between them. The CDR3 is 15 amino acids. CDR3 sequence reads: CSARDWRDSYNEQFF. As DNA, the CDR3 is TGCAGTGCTAGAGATTGGAGGGACTCCTACAATGAGCAGTTCTTC.

This clonotype has just a few counts. The chain combines TRBV21-1 with TRBJ2-2; TRBD1, the D gene given by the table, was not confirmed from the DNA. TRBV21-1 corresponds to a pseudogene. The CDR3 is made up of 14 amino acids. CDR3 nucleotide sequence: TGTGCCAGCAGCAAGGGGACGGGCACCGGGGAGCTGTTTTTT. Translated, it gives CASSKGTGTGELFF.

Comments on this clonotype: A much bigger clone sits one base away, suggesting this may be a read error. The V call is TRBV4-2, the J call TRBJ1-2, with 9 bases that match TRBD1. This CDR3 is 16 amino acids long. Germline trimming cut 0 bases from V and 8 bases from J; bases unmatched to any gene: 10. Germline V gene data show CDR1 as LGHNA and CDR2 as YNFKEQ. In DNA form, the CDR3 reads TGTGCCAGCAGCCAAGATACCCGGGACAGGGTGAACGGCTACACCTTC. It specifies CASSQDTRDRVNGYTF.